The 3 T cell receptor beta chains reported below all come from one sample, sequenced in a study of breast tumors, draining lymph nodes, adjacent tissues. TCRdb fed the multiplex PCR reads into MiXCR, producing one record per CDR3 protein. The repertoire consists of about 230,000 distinct CDR3 sequences, with approximately 30% occurring once and the leading ten covering around 1.5%. Axillary draining lymph nodes of breast cancer patients supplied the node samples. The material sequenced was axillary lymph node tissue. These receptors all come from a female donor with breast cancer. Some clones in this sample may be carry-over from other donors' samples.

The chain carries TRBV29-1 and TRBJ1-5; 9 nucleotides align to TRBD1. This CDR3 contains 12 residues. The V gene's germline CDR1 is SQVTM and CDR2 ANQGSEA. Losses at the gene ends were 4 bases for V and 9 bases for J; bases not matched to a gene: 4. The CDR3 protein is CSVGDRESPQHF. The CDR3 DNA is TGCAGCGTTGGGGACAGGGAGTCGCCCCAGCATTTT.

This clonotype was counted many times. One end of the junction is discordant with germline, which a read error may explain. CDR3: CSARRAGLYF. The CDR3, as DNA: TGCAGTGCTAGAAGGGCCGGACTATACTTC. V is TRBV20-1 and J is TRBJ1-2; no reliable D call. CDR3 length equals 10 residues. Germline values: CDR1 DFQATT, CDR2 SNEGSKA (reference sequence).

This rearrangement joins TRBV12-3 or TRBV12-4 to TRBJ1-6; perhaps TRBD1 as D (5 bases). CDR3 size: 15 residues. V lost 6 bases and J 13 bases, leaving 22 bases between the germline ends. Here the CDR3 DNA reads TGTGCCAGCAGGGTGACAGAACGGGGGAATCAGCCCCTCCACTTT. The encoded protein is CASRVTERGNQPLHF.